This T cell receptor (beta chain) emerged from a study of CXCR3-negative and CXCR3-positive naive CD8 T cells. Study-level information: Libraries each contributed about 1.5 +/- 0.3 million TRB reads, for around 150 million in total. The study's findings and limits: Naive cells that were CXCR3-negative or CXCR3-positive used TRBV-TRBJ genes alike, while memory cells diverged. Memory CD8+ cells had much lower diversity, and both naive subsets had comparably high diversity. CD5 surface expression was similar among naive subsets, and TCR strength was estimated by inference from TRB CDR3 properties.

Remarks on this clonotype: Antigen: not known.

Preparation of TRB cDNA libraries relied on 5' RACE carrying UMI labels. After re-calling the 5' RACE reads, TCRdb lists one entry per CDR3 protein, DNA absent. Across fewer than 60,000 distinct CDR3 sequences, the top ten clones capture approximately 22% of the sample. CDR3 size: 12 residues. V and J are TRBV12-3 or TRBV12-4 and TRBJ2-1; TCRdb outputs TRBD2, but without DNA this stays unchecked. Sequencing was done on a sample of memory CD8+ T cells from blood. The receptor comes from a human donor in good health. Some clones in this sample may be carry-over from other donors' samples. CDR3 protein: CASSFGGDEQFF.